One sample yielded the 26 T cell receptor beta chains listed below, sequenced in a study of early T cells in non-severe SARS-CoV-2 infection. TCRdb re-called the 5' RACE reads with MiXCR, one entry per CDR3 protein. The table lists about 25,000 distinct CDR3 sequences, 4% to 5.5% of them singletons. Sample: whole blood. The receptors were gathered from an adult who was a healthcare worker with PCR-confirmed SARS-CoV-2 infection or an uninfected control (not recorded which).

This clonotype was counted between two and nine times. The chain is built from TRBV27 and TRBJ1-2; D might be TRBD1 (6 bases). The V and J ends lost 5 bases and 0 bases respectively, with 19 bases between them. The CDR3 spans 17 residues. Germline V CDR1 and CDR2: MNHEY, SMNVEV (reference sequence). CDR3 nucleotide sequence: TGTGCCAGCAGTCTGACAGGCAGCAGCCCTTCTAACTATGGCTACACCTTC. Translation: CASSLTGSSPSNYGYTF.

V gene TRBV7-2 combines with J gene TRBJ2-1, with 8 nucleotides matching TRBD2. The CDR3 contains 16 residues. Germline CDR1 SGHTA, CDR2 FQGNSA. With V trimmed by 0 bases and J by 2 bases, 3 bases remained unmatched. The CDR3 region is CASSLAGSGAYNEQFF. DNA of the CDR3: TGTGCCAGCAGCTTAGCGGGTAGCGGGGCCTACAATGAGCAGTTCTTC.

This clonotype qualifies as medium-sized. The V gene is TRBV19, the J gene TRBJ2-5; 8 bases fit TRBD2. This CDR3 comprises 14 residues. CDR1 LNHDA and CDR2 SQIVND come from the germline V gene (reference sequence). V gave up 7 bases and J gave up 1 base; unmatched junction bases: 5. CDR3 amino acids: CASTQTSGQETQYF. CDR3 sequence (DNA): TGTGCCAGTACCCAAACTAGCGGCCAAGAGACCCAGTACTTC.

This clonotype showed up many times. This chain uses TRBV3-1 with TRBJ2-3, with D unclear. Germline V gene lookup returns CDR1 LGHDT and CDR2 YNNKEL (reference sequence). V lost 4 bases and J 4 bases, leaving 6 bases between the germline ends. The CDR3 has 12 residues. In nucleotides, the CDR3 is TGTGCCAGCAGCCCCAGATCAGATACGCAGTATTTT. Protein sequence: CASSPRSDTQYF.

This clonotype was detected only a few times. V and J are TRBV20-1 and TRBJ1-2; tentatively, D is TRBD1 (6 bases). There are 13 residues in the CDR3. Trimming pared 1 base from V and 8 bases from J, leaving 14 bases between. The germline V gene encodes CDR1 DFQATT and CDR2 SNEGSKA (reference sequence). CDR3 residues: CSARVDRVGGYTF. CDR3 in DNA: TGCAGTGCTAGAGTGGACAGAGTAGGAGGCTACACCTTC.

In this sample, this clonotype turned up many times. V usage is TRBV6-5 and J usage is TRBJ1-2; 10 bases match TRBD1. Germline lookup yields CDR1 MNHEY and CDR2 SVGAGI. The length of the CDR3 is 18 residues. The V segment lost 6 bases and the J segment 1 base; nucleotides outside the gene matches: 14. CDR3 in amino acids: CASSQNGQGERINYGYTF. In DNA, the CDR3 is TGTGCCAGCAGCCAAAACGGACAGGGGGAGCGGATTAACTATGGCTACACCTTC.

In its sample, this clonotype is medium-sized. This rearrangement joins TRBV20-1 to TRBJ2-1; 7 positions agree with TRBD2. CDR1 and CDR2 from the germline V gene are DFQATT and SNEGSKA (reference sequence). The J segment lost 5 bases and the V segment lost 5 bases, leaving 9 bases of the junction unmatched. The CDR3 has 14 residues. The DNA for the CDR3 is TGCAGTGCTGGGACTACAGTACAGAACAATGAGCAGTTCTTC. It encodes CSAGTTVQNNEQFF.

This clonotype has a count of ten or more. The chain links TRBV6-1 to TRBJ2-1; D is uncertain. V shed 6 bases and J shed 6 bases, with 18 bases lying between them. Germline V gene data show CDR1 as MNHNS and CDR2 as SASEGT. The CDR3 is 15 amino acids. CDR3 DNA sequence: TGTGCCAGCAGGATACAGTCCCCCCTCACCAATGAGCAGTTCTTC. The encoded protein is CASRIQSPLTNEQFF.

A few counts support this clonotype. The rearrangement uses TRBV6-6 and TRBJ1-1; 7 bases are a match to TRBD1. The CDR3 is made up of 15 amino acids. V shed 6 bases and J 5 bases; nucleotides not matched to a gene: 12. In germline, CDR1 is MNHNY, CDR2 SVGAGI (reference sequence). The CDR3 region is CASSYTVTGETEAFF. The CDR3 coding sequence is TGTGCCAGCAGCTACACCGTAACAGGGGAAACTGAAGCTTTCTTT.

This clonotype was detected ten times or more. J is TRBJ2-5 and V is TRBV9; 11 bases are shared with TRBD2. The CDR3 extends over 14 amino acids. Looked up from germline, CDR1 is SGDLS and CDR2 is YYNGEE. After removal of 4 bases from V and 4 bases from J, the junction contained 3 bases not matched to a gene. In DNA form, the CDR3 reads TGTGCCAGCAGCCCCGGGACTAGCGGAGAGACCCAGTACTTC. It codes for CASSPGTSGETQYF.

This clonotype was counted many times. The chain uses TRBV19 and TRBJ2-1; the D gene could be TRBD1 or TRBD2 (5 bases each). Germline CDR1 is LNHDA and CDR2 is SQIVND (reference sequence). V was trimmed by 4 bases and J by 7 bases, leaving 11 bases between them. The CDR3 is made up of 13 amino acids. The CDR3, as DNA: TGTGCCAGTAGTAGCCGGGGCCTTAATGAGCAGTTCTTC. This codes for CASSSRGLNEQFF. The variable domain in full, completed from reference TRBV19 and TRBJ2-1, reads DGGITQSPKYLFRKEGQNVTLSCEQNLNHDAMYWYRQDPGQGLRLIYYSQIVNDFQKGDIAEGYSVSREKKESFPLTVTSAQKNPTAFYLCASSSRGLNEQFFGPGTRLTVL.

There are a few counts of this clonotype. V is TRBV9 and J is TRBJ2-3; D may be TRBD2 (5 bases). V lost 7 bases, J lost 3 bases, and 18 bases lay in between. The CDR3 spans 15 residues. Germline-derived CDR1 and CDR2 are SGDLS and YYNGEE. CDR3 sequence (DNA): TGTGCCAGCGCGAACAGCCGGGGTTTTACAGATACGCAGTATTTT. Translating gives CASANSRGFTDTQYF.

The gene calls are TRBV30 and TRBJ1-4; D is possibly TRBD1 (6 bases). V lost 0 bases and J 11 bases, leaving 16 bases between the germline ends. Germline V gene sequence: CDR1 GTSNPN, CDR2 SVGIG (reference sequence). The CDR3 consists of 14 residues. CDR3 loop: CAWSVGGGLSKLFF. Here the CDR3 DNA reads TGTGCCTGGAGTGTAGGTGGGGGGCTTAGCAAACTGTTTTTT.

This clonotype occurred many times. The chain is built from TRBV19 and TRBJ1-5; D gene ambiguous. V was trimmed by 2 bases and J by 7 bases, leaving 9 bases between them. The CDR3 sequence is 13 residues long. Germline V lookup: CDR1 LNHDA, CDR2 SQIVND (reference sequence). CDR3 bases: TGTGCCAGTAGTATACTTCCTTGGCAGCCCCAGCATTTT. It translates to CASSILPWQPQHF.

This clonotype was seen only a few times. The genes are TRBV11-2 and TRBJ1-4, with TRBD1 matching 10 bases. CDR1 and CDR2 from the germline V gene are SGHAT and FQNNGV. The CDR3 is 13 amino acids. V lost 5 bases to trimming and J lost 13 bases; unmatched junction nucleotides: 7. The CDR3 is CASSANRDRGLFF. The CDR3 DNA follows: TGTGCCAGCAGCGCAAACCGGGACAGGGGACTGTTTTTT.

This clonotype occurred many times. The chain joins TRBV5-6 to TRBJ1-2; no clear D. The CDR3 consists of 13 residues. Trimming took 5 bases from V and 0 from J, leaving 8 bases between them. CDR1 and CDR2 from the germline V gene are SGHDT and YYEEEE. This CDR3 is CASRTGSNYGYTF. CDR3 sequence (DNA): TGTGCCAGCAGAACCGGGTCTAACTATGGCTACACCTTC.

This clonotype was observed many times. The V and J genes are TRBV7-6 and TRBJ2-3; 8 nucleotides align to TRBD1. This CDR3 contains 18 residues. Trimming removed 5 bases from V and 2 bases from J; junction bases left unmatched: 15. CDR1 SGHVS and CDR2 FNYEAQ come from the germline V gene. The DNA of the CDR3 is TGTGCCAGCAGCCCCGGGACAGGACATGAAGAGTCCACAGATACGCAGTATTTT. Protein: CASSPGTGHEESTDTQYF.

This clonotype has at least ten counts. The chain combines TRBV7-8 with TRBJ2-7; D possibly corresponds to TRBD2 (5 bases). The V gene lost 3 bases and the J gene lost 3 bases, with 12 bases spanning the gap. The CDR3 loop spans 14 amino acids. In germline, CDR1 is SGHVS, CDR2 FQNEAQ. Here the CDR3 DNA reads TGTGCCAGCAGCTTTGAATTTCGGGGCTACGAGCAGTACTTC. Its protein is CASSFEFRGYEQYF.

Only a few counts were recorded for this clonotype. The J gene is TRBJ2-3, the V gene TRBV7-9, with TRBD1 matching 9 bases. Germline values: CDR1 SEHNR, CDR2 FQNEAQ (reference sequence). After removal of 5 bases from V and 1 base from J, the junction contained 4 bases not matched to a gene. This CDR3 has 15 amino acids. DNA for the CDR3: TGTGCCAGCAGCCCCTGGACAGGGGGCACAGATACGCAGTATTTT. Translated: CASSPWTGGTDTQYF. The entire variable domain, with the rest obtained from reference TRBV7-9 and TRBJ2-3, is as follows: DTGVSQNPRHKITKRGQNVTFRCDPISEHNRLYWYRQTLGQGPEFLTYFQNEAQLEKSRLLSDRFSAERPKGSFSTLEIQRTEQGDSAMYLCASSPWTGGTDTQYFGPGTRLTVL.

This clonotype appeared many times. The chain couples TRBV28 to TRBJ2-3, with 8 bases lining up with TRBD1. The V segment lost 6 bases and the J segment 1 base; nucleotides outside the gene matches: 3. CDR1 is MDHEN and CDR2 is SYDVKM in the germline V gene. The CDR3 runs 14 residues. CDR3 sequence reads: CASRVTGGTDTQYF. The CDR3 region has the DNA TGTGCCAGCAGAGTGACAGGGGGCACAGATACGCAGTATTTT.

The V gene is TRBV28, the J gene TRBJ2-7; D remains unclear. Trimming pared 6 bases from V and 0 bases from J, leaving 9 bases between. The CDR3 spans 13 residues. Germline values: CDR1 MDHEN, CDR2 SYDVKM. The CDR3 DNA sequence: TGTGCCAGCAGCTCATTAGGCTCCTACGAGCAGTACTTC. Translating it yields CASSSLGSYEQYF.

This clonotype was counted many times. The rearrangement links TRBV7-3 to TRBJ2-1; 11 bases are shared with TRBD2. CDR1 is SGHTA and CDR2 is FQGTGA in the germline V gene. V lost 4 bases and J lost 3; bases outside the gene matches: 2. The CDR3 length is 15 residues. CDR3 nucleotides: TGTGCCAGCAGCTCCGGGACTAGCGGCTACAATGAGCAGTTCTTC. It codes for CASSSGTSGYNEQFF.

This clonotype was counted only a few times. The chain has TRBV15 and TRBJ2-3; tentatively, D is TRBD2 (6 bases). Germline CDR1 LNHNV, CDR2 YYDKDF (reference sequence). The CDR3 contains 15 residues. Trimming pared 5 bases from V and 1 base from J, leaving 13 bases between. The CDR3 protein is CATSWGQRGTDTQYF. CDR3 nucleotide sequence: TGTGCCACCAGCTGGGGCCAGCGGGGCACAGATACGCAGTATTTT.

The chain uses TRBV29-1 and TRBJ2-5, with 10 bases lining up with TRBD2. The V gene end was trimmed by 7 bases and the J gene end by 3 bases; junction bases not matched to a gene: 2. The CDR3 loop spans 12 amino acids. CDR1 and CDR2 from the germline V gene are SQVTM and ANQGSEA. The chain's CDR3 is CSGTSGEETQYF. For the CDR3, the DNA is TGCAGCGGTACTAGCGGGGAAGAGACCCAGTACTTC.

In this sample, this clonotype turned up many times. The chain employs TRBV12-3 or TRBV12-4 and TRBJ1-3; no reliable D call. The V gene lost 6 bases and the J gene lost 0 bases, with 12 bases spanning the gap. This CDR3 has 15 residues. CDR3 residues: CASSDGPFSGNTIYF. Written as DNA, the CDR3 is TGTGCCAGCAGCGATGGACCGTTCTCTGGAAACACCATATATTTT.

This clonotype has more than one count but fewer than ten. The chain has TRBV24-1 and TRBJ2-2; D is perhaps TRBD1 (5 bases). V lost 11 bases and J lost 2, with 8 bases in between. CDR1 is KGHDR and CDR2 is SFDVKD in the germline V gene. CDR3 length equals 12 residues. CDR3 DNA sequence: TGTGCCATCAGGGCTAACACCGGGGAGCTGTTTTTT. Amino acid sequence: CAIRANTGELFF.